These 12 T cell receptor beta chains originate from one sample sequenced in a study of CD8+ T cells in alopecia areata. Extracted RNA was reverse transcribed, and the resulting cDNA served as sequencing template. Libraries were prepared by immunoSEQ multiplex PCR; TCRdb keeps only in-frame clonotypes and omits some of them. The sample yields 64,000 or so clones, under 60% seen once. Sample treatment: oral pan-JAK inhibitor, 5-10 mg twice daily. The sample was CD8+ T cells sorted from blood, taken at approximately week 36, from a patient treated with tofacitinib. These receptors were collected from a human donor with alopecia areata.

The V gene is TRBV6-5, the J gene TRBJ2-7; 7 nucleotides agree with TRBD1. Germline loops: CDR1 MNHEY, CDR2 SVGAGI. The ends lost 8 bases at V and 0 bases at J; junction bases unmatched: 7. This CDR3 comprises 14 residues. CDR3 nucleotide sequence: TGTGCCAGCGAAACCGGACAGGCCTCCTACGAGCAGTACTTC. Protein product: CASETGQASYEQYF.

The chain links TRBV7-9 to TRBJ2-7, with unresolved D. Germline V gene sequence: CDR1 SEHNR, CDR2 FQNEAQ (reference sequence). With 2 bases removed from V and 1 base from J, the gap between germline ends came to 3 bases. This CDR3 region has 12 residues. CDR3 residues: CASSLRSYEQYF. In nucleotides, the CDR3 is TGTGCCAGCAGCTTACGATCCTACGAGCAGTACTTC.

The chain recombines TRBV5-1 with TRBJ2-2; 8 bases line up with TRBD2. This CDR3 is 19 amino acids long. The V gene's germline CDR1 is SGHRS and CDR2 YFSETQ. Trimming cost V 3 bases and J 3 bases; bases outside gene matches: 16. CDR3 in amino acids: CASSSAAGFREGDTGELFF. In DNA, the CDR3 is TGCGCCAGCAGCTCCGCGGCGGGATTTCGGGAGGGGGACACCGGGGAGCTGTTTTTT.

This clone was detected once. The chain is built from TRBV11-2 and TRBJ2-2; D unresolved. V lost 2 bases, J lost 4 bases, and 11 bases lay in between. The V gene's germline CDR1 is SGHAT and CDR2 FQNNGV. CDR3 length: 15 residues. Here the CDR3 DNA reads TGTGCCAGCAGCTTAAGCGTACGAGGCACCGGGGAGCTGTTTTTT. Translation: CASSLSVRGTGELFF. The full variable domain, rest sourced from reference TRBV11-2 and TRBJ2-2, is EAGVAQSPRYKIIEKRQSVAFWCNPISGHATLYWYQQILGQGPKLLIQFQNNGVVDDSQLPKDRFSAERLKGVDSTLKIQPAKLEDSAVYLCASSLSVRGTGELFFGEGSRLTVL.

The J gene is TRBJ1-4, the V gene TRBV6-5; possible D gene TRBD1, 5 bases. With 6 bases removed from V and 8 bases from J, the gap between germline ends came to 10 bases. The CDR3 is 12 residues long. Germline V CDR1 and CDR2: MNHEY, SVGAGI. The CDR3 loop is CASRHKGEKLFF. DNA for the CDR3: TGTGCCAGCAGGCATAAGGGGGAAAAACTGTTTTTT.

The chain carries TRBV11-2 and TRBJ2-1; no reliable D call. This CDR3 has 13 amino acids. Germline CDR1 SGHAT, CDR2 FQNNGV. V was trimmed by 5 bases and J by 6 bases, leaving 11 bases between them. CDR3 coding DNA: TGTGCCAGCAGCCCTAGTCCGGCCAATGAGCAGTTCTTC. This gives the protein CASSPSPANEQFF.

V and J are TRBV6-1 and TRBJ2-1, with D possibly TRBD2 on 5 matching bases. Trimming removed 7 bases from V and 7 bases from J, with 14 bases in between. Looked up from germline, CDR1 is MNHNS and CDR2 is SASEGT. CDR3 length: 13 residues. As DNA, the CDR3 is TGTGCCAGCAACCTAGCTTATAGGAATGAGCAGTTCTTC. Its protein product is CASNLAYRNEQFF.

There are a few counts of this clone. The chain has TRBV7-9 and TRBJ2-1, with D unresolved. The germline V gene has CDR1 SEHNR and CDR2 FQNEAQ (reference sequence). Trimming took 6 bases from V and 6 from J, leaving 9 bases between them. The CDR3 contains 12 residues. The CDR3 sequence is CASSAEFNEQFF. Written as DNA, the CDR3 is TGTGCCAGCAGTGCAGAATTCAATGAGCAGTTCTTC.

The CDR3 here is CASRIGTSLNEQFF. The CDR3 DNA reads TGTGCCAGCAGGATCGGGACTAGCCTAAATGAGCAGTTCTTC. V gene TRBV6-5 combines with J gene TRBJ2-1; 9 bases line up with TRBD2. With V trimmed by 6 bases and J by 7 bases, 7 bases remained unmatched. CDR3 length: 14 amino acids. Germline-derived CDR1 and CDR2 are MNHEY and SVGAGI.

This clone turned up a few times. The chain links TRBV5-6 to TRBJ1-3, with D uncertain. V lost 7 bases and J 0 bases, leaving 14 bases between the germline ends. Germline V gene data show CDR1 as SGHDT and CDR2 as YYEEEE. The CDR3 length is 15 residues. CDR3 sequence (DNA): TGTGCCAGCGGTTTAAATTGGGGCTCTGGAAACACCATATATTTT. Its protein product is CASGLNWGSGNTIYF. The whole variable domain, filled in from reference TRBV5-6 and TRBJ1-3, reads DAGVTQSPTHLIKTRGQQVTLRCSPKSGHDTVSWYQQALGQGPQFIFQYYEEEERQRGNFPDRFSGHQFPNYSSELNVNALLLGDSALYLCASGLNWGSGNTIYFGEGSWLTVV.

This chain joins TRBV19 and TRBJ2-7; TRBD2 might be the D (5 bases). CDR3 length: 14 amino acids. From germline, CDR1 is LNHDA and CDR2 SQIVND (reference sequence). V lost 9 bases and J 0 bases, leaving 15 bases between the germline ends. The CDR3 region is CASHLAGSSYEQYF. DNA of the CDR3: TGTGCCAGCCACTTGGCGGGCAGCTCCTACGAGCAGTACTTC.

The chain joins TRBV30 to TRBJ2-1, with D perhaps TRBD2 (5 bases). Trimming pared 0 bases from V and 6 bases from J, leaving 12 bases between. The CDR3 totals 14 residues. The germline CDR1 and CDR2 sequences are GTSNPN and SVGIG (reference sequence). The CDR3 is CAWSVGSGFNEQFF. CDR3 DNA sequence: TGTGCCTGGAGTGTAGGGTCGGGGTTCAATGAGCAGTTCTTC.